A single sample gave rise to the 21 T cell receptor beta chains below, sequenced in a study of blood T cell repertoires in COVID-19. Assay: immunoSEQ multiplex PCR; the TCRdb copy retains only in-frame clones and omits some. The sample consists of some 320,000 clones, around 85% of them appearing once. Sequenced input: PBMCs or T cells enriched from blood (not recorded which). The receptors shown here come from a woman in her twenties or thirties who had been exposed to COVID-19.

The chain links TRBV19 to TRBJ2-7, with D possibly TRBD2 on 6 matching bases. CDR3 length: 15 residues. V lost 1 base to trimming and J lost 2 bases, with 12 bases between them. Germline CDR1 and CDR2: LNHDA and SQIVND (reference sequence). The CDR3 region is CASSIVAGRTYEQYF. The CDR3 nucleotides read TGTGCCAGTAGTATAGTGGCGGGGAGAACCTACGAGCAGTACTTC. Drawing the rest from reference TRBV19 and TRBJ2-7, the complete variable domain is DGGITQSPKYLFRKEGQNVTLSCEQNLNHDAMYWYRQDPGQGLRLIYYSQIVNDFQKGDIAEGYSVSREKKESFPLTVTSAQKNPTAFYLCASSIVAGRTYEQYFGPGTRLTVT.

The chain combines TRBV19 with TRBJ1-1, with D unclear. The CDR3 length is 14 residues. Trimming cost V 2 bases and J 4 bases, with 11 bases left between them. CDR1 is LNHDA and CDR2 is SQIVND in the germline V gene (reference sequence). This CDR3 reads CASSIPRTRTEAFF. CDR3 nucleotide sequence: TGTGCCAGTAGTATACCCCGGACTCGCACTGAAGCTTTCTTT.

The chain carries TRBV4-2 and TRBJ2-3, with 7 bases aligning to TRBD1. CDR1 is LGHNA, CDR2 YNFKEQ, per germline. This CDR3 is 18 amino acids long. V lost 1 base, J lost 0 bases, and 10 bases stayed unmatched. CDR3 coding DNA: TGTGCCAGCAGCCAAGGGCAAGATCAGGACAGGAGCACAGATACGCAGTATTTT. Amino acid sequence: CASSQGQDQDRSTDTQYF.

This chain links TRBV28 with TRBJ1-2; 8 bases agree with TRBD1. V lost 6 bases, J lost 7 bases, and 13 bases stayed unmatched. The germline V gene encodes CDR1 MDHEN and CDR2 SYDVKM. There are 15 residues in the CDR3. The CDR3 coding sequence is TGTGCCAGCAGGGGACAGGTGAATCCCTACGGTGGCTACACCTTC. Residues: CASRGQVNPYGGYTF.

The rearrangement joins TRBV12-3 or TRBV12-4 to TRBJ1-2; D gene unclear. Between the trimmed V and J ends, which lost 1 base and 8 bases, there was a span of 11 bases. This CDR3 spans 13 amino acids. CDR3 bases: TGTGCCAGCAGTTTAGTTTCCCCGGGGGGCTACACCTTC. This translates into CASSLVSPGGYTF.

The J gene is TRBJ2-5, the V gene TRBV4-2, with a weak D call TRBD2 (6 bases). The germline gives CDR1 LGHNA, CDR2 YNFKEQ. The length of the CDR3 is 14 residues. V was trimmed by 4 bases and J by 5 bases, leaving 14 bases between them. The CDR3, as DNA: TGTGCCAGCAGCCCGTCGGCTAGCGTCGAGACCCAGTACTTC. This translates into CASSPSASVETQYF.

Here the CDR3 DNA reads TGTGCCAGCAGTCAGGAAGAGAACACTGAAGCTTTCTTT. This sequence encodes CASSQEENTEAFF. The rearrangement joins TRBV2 to TRBJ1-1; D not certain. Per the germline V gene, CDR1 is SNHLY and CDR2 is FYNNEI. Trimming took off 5 bases at V and 1 base at J, with 8 bases between the two ends. The CDR3 sequence is 13 residues long.

This chain connects TRBV20-1 to TRBJ2-5, with D perhaps matching TRBD2 (7 bases). From germline, CDR1 is DFQATT and CDR2 SNEGSKA (reference sequence). V gave up 8 bases and J gave up 5 bases, with 12 bases separating them. The CDR3 totals 11 residues. The CDR3 bases are TGCAGTCCACAGGGAGGGGAGACCCAGTACTTC. It encodes CSPQGGETQYF.

V and J are TRBV11-2 and TRBJ2-7; 8 positions match TRBD1. CDR1 and CDR2 from the germline V gene are SGHAT and FQNNGV. The V and J ends lost 6 bases and 3 bases, in that order; junction bases with no gene match: 10. This CDR3 is 15 amino acids long. The CDR3 loop is CASRDRTGKIYEQYF. The CDR3 DNA reads as TGTGCCAGCAGAGACAGGACAGGGAAGATCTACGAGCAGTACTTC.

The rearrangement uses TRBV7-2 and TRBJ2-6, with D hard to call. This CDR3 is built from 15 residues. V was trimmed by 5 bases and J by 3 bases, leaving 11 bases between them. CDR1 is SGHTA and CDR2 is FQGNSA in the germline V gene. In nucleotides, the CDR3 is TGTGCCAGCAGCGCCACCGTAGATGGGGCCAACGTCCTGACTTTC. Protein product: CASSATVDGANVLTF.

This sequence joins TRBV6-5 and TRBJ1-6, with 7 bases aligning to TRBD1. The germline gives CDR1 MNHEY, CDR2 SVGAGI. The CDR3 extends over 14 amino acids. With V trimmed by 8 bases and J by 7 bases, 8 bases remained unmatched. This CDR3 is CASGFKTGNSPLHF. CDR3 bases: TGTGCCAGCGGGTTTAAGACAGGGAATTCACCCCTCCACTTT.

The chain couples TRBV4-1 to TRBJ2-7; 9 nucleotides line up with TRBD2. The CDR3 covers 15 residues. Germline V lookup: CDR1 MGHRA, CDR2 YSYEKL. Losses at the gene ends were 1 base for V and 2 bases for J; bases not matched to a gene: 3. This CDR3 is CASSQGTSAPYEQYF. The CDR3 bases are TGCGCCAGCAGCCAAGGGACTAGCGCGCCCTACGAGCAGTACTTC.

This clone was observed once. V gene TRBV2 combines with J gene TRBJ2-2; a weak D match, TRBD1 (6 bases). Trimming left V 3 bases short and J 7 bases short, with 12 bases between. In germline, CDR1 is SNHLY, CDR2 FYNNEI. This CDR3 comprises 14 residues. CDR3 amino acids: CASSDNRAFGELFF. As DNA, the CDR3 is TGTGCCAGCAGTGATAACAGGGCATTCGGGGAGCTGTTTTTT.

This rearrangement joins TRBV19 to TRBJ1-5; perhaps TRBD1 as D (5 bases). Germline loops: CDR1 LNHDA, CDR2 SQIVND (reference sequence). CDR3 length equals 15 residues. Trimming pared 7 bases from V and 0 bases from J, leaving 13 bases between. The CDR3 nucleotides are TGTGCCAGTACCCCGACAGTCTATAGCAATCAGCCCCAGCATTTT. It translates to CASTPTVYSNQPQHF.

V usage is TRBV7-2 and J usage is TRBJ2-3, with 9 bases fitting TRBD2. Trimming removed 1 base from V and 5 bases from J; junction bases left unmatched: 4. The germline CDR1 and CDR2 sequences are SGHTA and FQGNSA. This CDR3 comprises 15 residues. The CDR3 is CASSLGAGGGDTQYF. CDR3 DNA sequence: TGTGCCAGCAGCTTAGGAGCGGGGGGAGGAGATACGCAGTATTTT.

This sequence joins TRBV5-4 and TRBJ1-4, with D maybe TRBD1 (6 bases). From germline, CDR1 is SGHNT and CDR2 YYREEE (reference sequence). V lost 1 base to trimming and J lost 6 bases, with 7 bases between them. The CDR3 is 13 amino acids. CDR3 loop: CASSLSGDEKLFF. The CDR3 DNA is TGTGCCAGCAGCTTGTCAGGGGATGAAAAACTGTTTTTT.

The chain recombines TRBV5-5 with TRBJ1-2; D is ambiguous. The germline V gene has CDR1 SGHKS and CDR2 YYEKEE (reference sequence). The V end was cut by 1 base, the J end by 8 bases, with 15 bases between. This CDR3 has 14 residues. The CDR3: CASSLTSTSGGYTF. CDR3 nucleotides: TGTGCCAGCAGCTTGACTTCGACCTCGGGGGGCTACACCTTC.

The rearrangement joins TRBV29-1 to TRBJ1-1; D is perhaps TRBD1 (5 bases). Germline CDR1 SQVTM, CDR2 ANQGSEA. The CDR3 totals 13 residues. Trimming removed 6 bases at V and 3 bases at J, with 14 bases between. This CDR3 is CSVSQGGDTEAFF. The CDR3 DNA follows: TGCAGCGTCTCCCAGGGCGGGGACACTGAAGCTTTCTTT.

The chain carries TRBV25-1 and TRBJ1-5; D not resolved. Per germline, CDR1 MGHDK and CDR2 SYGVNS. The CDR3 runs 16 residues. The germline V and J ends were trimmed by 4 bases and 0 bases, with 13 bases remaining between them. CDR3 region: CASSACPGPSNQPQHF. CDR3 bases: TGTGCCAGCAGTGCTTGCCCTGGCCCTAGCAATCAGCCCCAGCATTTT.

The chain has TRBV28 and TRBJ1-5; the D is unclear. The CDR3 loop spans 11 amino acids. The germline CDR1 and CDR2 sequences are MDHEN and SYDVKM. V was trimmed by 5 bases and J by 6 bases, leaving 5 bases between them. CDR3 sequence reads: CASSGRQPQHF. The CDR3 nucleotides are TGTGCCAGCAGTGGGCGTCAGCCCCAGCATTTT.

In DNA, the CDR3 is TGTGCCAGCAGCTCGGGGAACTATGGCTACACCTTC. Protein: CASSSGNYGYTF. The chain recombines TRBV14 with TRBJ1-2, with D hard to call. In germline, CDR1 is SGHDN, CDR2 FVKESK. This CDR3 has 12 amino acids. Trimming removed 5 bases from V and 2 bases from J, with 6 bases in between.